A single sample gave rise to the 15 T cell receptor beta chains below, sequenced in a study of cytomegalovirus exposure and HLA in healthy donors. With 60 Vbeta and 13 Jbeta primers, the PCR was carried out. Here immunoSEQ multiplex PCR was the method, and the copy in TCRdb shows in-frame clones only, minus some. The data contain under 200,000 clones, over 65% of them singletons. Sequencing input: PBMCs. The receptors originated from a woman aged 40 to 49 in good health and CMV-seropositive.

This clone was seen a handful of times. This chain connects TRBV4-2 to TRBJ1-5; 8 nucleotides line up with TRBD1. V was pared by 1 base and J by 7 bases, with 12 bases of the junction left unmatched. The CDR3 contains 17 residues. Germline values: CDR1 LGHNA, CDR2 YNFKEQ. The CDR3 bases are TGTGCCAGCAGCCAAGTGACGCAGGGGGCGCGGGGACAGCCCCAGCATTTT. Translated: CASSQVTQGARGQPQHF.

This rearrangement joins TRBV28 to TRBJ2-5; 10 nucleotides match TRBD2. The junction had 2 bases not matched to a gene; V was cut back by 6 bases and J by 1 base. Germline V gives CDR1 MDHEN, CDR2 SYDVKM. CDR3 length: 14 amino acids. CDR3 sequence (DNA): TGTGCCAGCAGGGCTAGCGGGAGCCAAGAGACCCAGTACTTC. It is translated as CASRASGSQETQYF.

V is TRBV28 and J is TRBJ1-5; TRBD1 is a possible D gene (5 bases). The V gene's germline CDR1 is MDHEN and CDR2 SYDVKM. V dropped 4 bases and J dropped 3 bases, with 13 bases sitting between them. This CDR3 is built from 15 residues. For the CDR3, the DNA is TGTGCCAGCAGTTCCCAAACAGGATCCAATCAGCCCCAGCATTTT. Encoded protein: CASSSQTGSNQPQHF.

The rearrangement uses TRBV6-1 and TRBJ1-5; unclear D gene. V was cut by 8 bases and J by 0 bases, with 11 bases left in between. CDR3 length: 14 residues. From germline, CDR1 is MNHNS and CDR2 SASEGT. The CDR3 loop is CASGGPNSNQPQHF. CDR3 nucleotide sequence: TGTGCCAGCGGAGGTCCGAATAGCAATCAGCCCCAGCATTTT.

V and J are TRBV7-9 and TRBJ1-2, with TRBD1 identical over 9 bases. Germline V gives CDR1 SEHNR, CDR2 FQNEAQ (reference sequence). The V gene end was trimmed by 1 base and the J gene end by 8 bases; junction bases not matched to a gene: 5. This CDR3 is 14 amino acids long. The CDR3 bases are TGTGCCAGCAGCTTAGTGGGACAGGGAAAAGGCTACACCTTC. This encodes CASSLVGQGKGYTF. The full variable domain, rest sourced from reference TRBV7-9 and TRBJ1-2, is DTGVSQNPRHKITKRGQNVTFRCDPISEHNRLYWYRQTLGQGPEFLTYFQNEAQLEKSRLLSDRFSAERPKGSFSTLEIQRTEQGDSAMYLCASSLVGQGKGYTFGSGTRLTVV.

V is TRBV18 and J is TRBJ2-1, with D tentatively TRBD1 (5 bases). CDR3 length equals 15 residues. V lost 6 bases and J 0 bases, leaving 12 bases between the germline ends. Germline V gene data show CDR1 as KGHSH and CDR2 as LQKENI. The CDR3 reads CASSQQVHSYNEQFF. The CDR3 bases are TGTGCCAGCTCCCAACAGGTTCACTCCTACAATGAGCAGTTCTTC.

This rearrangement joins TRBV5-1 to TRBJ2-5, with 16 positions matching TRBD2. The J call may be incorrect, as the DNA end agrees better with TRBJ2-7. The CDR3 contains 14 residues. The germline CDR1 and CDR2 sequences are SGHRS and YFSETQ. In nucleotides, the CDR3 is TGCGCCAGCAGCGGGACTAGCGGGAGGGACGAGCAGTACTTC. It is translated as CASSGTSGRDEQYF.

Comments on this clone: One junction end does not reproduce the germline sequence, and a read error may be involved. The gene calls are TRBV6-5 and TRBJ1-6, with a weak D call TRBD1 (6 bases). Germline lookup yields CDR1 MNHEY and CDR2 SVGAGI. The CDR3 extends over 14 amino acids. The CDR3 region has the DNA TGTGCCAGCAGGGCGACAGGCTATAATTCACCCCTCAACTTT. As protein: CASRATGYNSPLNF.

CDR3 bases: TGTGCCAGCAGCTTAGTGGAGGGCCCCTTCGAAAAACTGTTTTTT. Translation gives CASSLVEGPFEKLFF. The rearrangement uses TRBV7-9 and TRBJ1-4, with no clear D. The V and J ends lost 1 base and 8 bases respectively, with 14 bases between them. The CDR3 consists of 15 residues. The germline CDR1 and CDR2 sequences are SEHNR and FQNEAQ (reference sequence).

The rearrangement uses TRBV28 and TRBJ2-7; D may be TRBD1 (6 bases). Germline-derived CDR1 and CDR2 are MDHEN and SYDVKM. The CDR3 extends over 13 amino acids. The V gene lost 5 bases and the J gene lost 3 bases, with 11 bases spanning the gap. The CDR3 DNA is TGTGCCAGCAGTACCGGGACAATCTACGAGCAGTACTTC. This encodes CASSTGTIYEQYF.

V usage is TRBV11-2 and J usage is TRBJ2-7; TRBD2 agrees at 9 bases. The V gene's germline CDR1 is SGHAT and CDR2 FQNNGV. The CDR3 has 18 amino acids. V trimming: 3 bases; J trimming: 0 bases; junction bases outside the gene matches: 12. Written as DNA, the CDR3 is TGTGCCAGCAGCTTCCAGGTCCCTAGCGGGGTCAGCTCCTACGAGCAGTACTTC. As protein: CASSFQVPSGVSSYEQYF.

CDR3 DNA: TGTGCCAGCAGCCCGGGGGACTACATCACAGATACGCAGTATTTT. Its protein product is CASSPGDYITDTQYF. The chain links TRBV7-3 to TRBJ2-3; 7 bases are shared with TRBD2. The CDR3 extends over 15 amino acids. V trimming: 5 bases; J trimming: 2 bases; junction bases outside the gene matches: 7. CDR1 and CDR2 (germline): SGHTA, FQGTGA.

This chain joins TRBV28 and TRBJ2-3, with TRBD2 identical over 9 bases. The V gene's germline CDR1 is MDHEN and CDR2 SYDVKM. The J segment lost 2 bases and the V segment lost 4 bases, leaving 10 bases of the junction unmatched. The CDR3 covers 17 residues. CDR3 DNA: TGTGCCAGCAGTTGGCCCCGCCTAGCGGGACACACAGATACGCAGTATTTT. It translates to CASSWPRLAGHTDTQYF. The variable domain in full, completed from reference TRBV28 and TRBJ2-3, reads DVKVTQSSRYLVKRTGEKVFLECVQDMDHENMFWYRQDPGLGLRLIYFSYDVKMKEKGDIPEGYSVSREKKERFSLILESASTNQTSMYLCASSWPRLAGHTDTQYFGPGTRLTVL.

V is TRBV18 and J is TRBJ2-1; D is uncertain. CDR1 and CDR2 from the germline V gene are KGHSH and LQKENI. V was clipped by 0 bases and J by 0 bases, with 6 bases between them. The CDR3 is 15 amino acids. CDR3 sequence (DNA): TGTGCCAGCTCACCACCGCCCAGCTCCTACAATGAGCAGTTCTTC. This gives the protein CASSPPPSSYNEQFF. Variable domain in full (rest from reference TRBV18 and TRBJ2-1): NAGVMQNPRHLVRRRGQEARLRCSPMKGHSHVYWYRQLPEEGLKFMVYLQKENIIDESGMPKERFSAEFPKEGPSILRIQQVVRGDSAAYFCASSPPPSSYNEQFFGPGTRLTVL.

This chain links TRBV5-1 with TRBJ2-7, with TRBD1 identical over 9 bases. The CDR3 covers 15 residues. With 2 bases clipped from V and 3 bases from J, the junction kept 6 bases outside the gene matches. Per germline, CDR1 SGHRS and CDR2 YFSETQ. The chain's CDR3 is CASSLYAGQGYEQYF. The DNA of the CDR3 is TGCGCCAGCAGCTTATACGCGGGACAGGGCTACGAGCAGTACTTC.